This TCR beta chain was identified in a study of blood T cell repertoires in COVID-19. Profiling relied on immunoSEQ multiplex PCR, and the TCRdb table lists in-frame clones only, not all of them. The sample lists roughly 300,000 clones, approximately 87% seen once, with less than 9.5% in the top ten. The trim removed 5 bases at V and 4 bases at J, leaving 13 bases unmatched. This CDR3 spans 16 amino acids. Germline CDR1 reads SGHAT; CDR2 reads FQNNGV. V is TRBV11-2 and J is TRBJ2-7; 8 nucleotides line up with TRBD2. The origin of this receptor is a woman aged 50 to 60 who had recovered from COVID-19. The sample comprised peripheral blood. The DNA for the CDR3 is TGTGCCAGCAGCACATTAACGGCGGGGGGCCTGTACGAGCAGTACTTC. Protein product: CASSTLTAGGLYEQYF.